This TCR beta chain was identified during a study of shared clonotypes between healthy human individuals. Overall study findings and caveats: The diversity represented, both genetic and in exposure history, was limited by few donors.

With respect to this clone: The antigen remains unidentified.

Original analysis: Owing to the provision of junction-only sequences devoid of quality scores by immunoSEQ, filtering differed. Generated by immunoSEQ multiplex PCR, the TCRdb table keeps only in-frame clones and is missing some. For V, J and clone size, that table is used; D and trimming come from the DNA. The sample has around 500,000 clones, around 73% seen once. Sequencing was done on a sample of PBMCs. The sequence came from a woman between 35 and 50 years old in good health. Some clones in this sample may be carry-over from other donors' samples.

The DNA for the CDR3 is TGTGCCAGCAAGAGGCAGGGTGTGGGCAATCAGCCCCAGCATTTT. Translation: CASKRQGVGNQPQHF. The rearrangement uses TRBV27 and TRBJ1-5; maybe TRBD1 (5 bases). Germline V gene data show CDR1 as MNHEY and CDR2 as SMNVEV (reference sequence). Between the trimmed V and J ends, which lost 7 bases and 2 bases, there was a span of 15 bases. The CDR3 extends over 15 amino acids.